The entry below describes one TCR beta chain. What it recognizes is unknown. This may be a read error, as it is one base from a much larger clone. These data come from a study of early T cells in non-severe SARS-CoV-2 infection. Study as a whole: With bulk RNA from unsorted whole blood as input, sequencing yielded unpaired chains. Study results and limitations: Clonotype matching in VDJdb favored anti-spike CD8 responses and did not capture private and CD4 specificities.

The TCR library protocol attached unique molecular identifiers to the individual cDNA molecules. MiXCR, applied by TCRdb to the 5' RACE reads, yields one record per CDR3 protein. In the table there are 95,000 to 120,000 distinct CDR3 sequences, about an eighth of which are singletons. The germline V gene encodes CDR1 LGHDT and CDR2 YNNKEL (reference sequence). The CDR3 length is 13 residues. The receptor was derived from an adult who was a healthcare worker with PCR-confirmed SARS-CoV-2 infection or an uninfected control (not recorded which). The chain employs TRBV3-1 and TRBJ1-1, with no clear D. Sequenced: whole blood. The CDR3: CASSQVGSGEASF. The CDR3 DNA reads as TGTGCCAGCAGCCAAGTGGGCTCTGGTGAAGCTTCCTTT.